Detailed here is one TCR beta chain. Every sampled donor was Caucasian and healthy. The data stem from a study of identical twins. A universal primer binding site was introduced by template switching. The final cDNA contained unique molecular identifiers. TCRdb reanalysed the 5' RACE reads using MiXCR and keeps one entry per CDR3 protein. The sample gives 1.5 million to 2 million distinct CDR3 sequences, about 32% of which show up once; about 0.27% is in the top ten. This CDR3 contains 15 residues. The sequence was obtained from a newborn girl in good health. The chain combines TRBV21-1 with TRBJ1-5; the DNA was not used to check the table's D call, TRBD1. TRBV21-1 is noted as a pseudogene. The sample comprised cord blood. CDR3: CASSKEATTFPGRHF. The DNA of the CDR3 is TGTGCCAGCAGCAAAGAGGCGACTACCTTCCCCGGAAGGCATTTT.